A single sample is the source of the 32 T cell receptor beta chains below, sequenced in a study of post-analysis software for immune sequencing data. Study results and limitations: Four or five TRBV segments (TRBV5-6, TRBV5-1 and TRBV20-1 among them) occurred more frequently in patients than in controls.

The antigens these receptors bind are not known. TCR beta libraries were prepared from cDNA with unique molecular identifiers. TCRdb reprocessed the PCR reads via MiXCR and lists one record per CDR3 protein. The table lists hundreds of thousands of distinct CDR3 sequences, approximately 60% of them singletons. What was sequenced was blood. These receptors were obtained from a girl aged 2 to 10 with multiple sclerosis.

V usage is TRBV7-2 and J usage is TRBJ2-5; no clear D. With 3 bases removed from V and 11 bases from J, the gap between germline ends came to 25 bases. The CDR3 is 16 residues long. Germline assignment: CDR1 SGHTA and CDR2 FQGNSA. The CDR3 DNA follows: TGTGCCAGCAGCTTCCCCCCGCGGATCTCCTACAATGAGCAGTACTTC. This encodes CASSFPPRISYNEQYF. Combining the CDR3 with reference TRBV7-2 and TRBJ2-5 gives the whole variable domain GAGVSQSPSNKVTEKGKDVELRCDPISGHTALYWYRQSLGQGLEFLIYFQGNSAPDKSGLPSDRFSAERTGGSVSTLTIQRTQQEDSAVYLCASSFPPRISYNEQYFGPGTRLLVL.

The V call is TRBV5-5, the J call TRBJ2-1; a possible D gene is TRBD2 (6 bases). Germline V gene data show CDR1 as SGHKS and CDR2 as YYEKEE (reference sequence). V was cut by 7 bases and J by 8 bases, with 13 bases left in between. The CDR3 loop spans 12 amino acids. CDR3 in amino acids: CASSRTNDEQFF. In DNA, the CDR3 is TGTGCCAGCTCTCGGACTAACGATGAGCAGTTCTTC.

The V gene is TRBV12-3 or TRBV12-4, the J gene TRBJ1-2; D is possibly TRBD1 (6 bases). The V and J ends lost 3 bases and 6 bases respectively, with 11 bases between them. The CDR3 contains 13 residues. CDR3 in amino acids: CASSFSGANGYTF. The CDR3, as DNA: TGTGCCAGCAGTTTTTCGGGGGCGAATGGCTACACCTTC.

Points on this clonotype: A junction end diverges from the germline sequence, so it may reflect a read error. The V gene is TRBV20-1, the J gene TRBJ2-7, with 13 bases identical to TRBD2. The germline V gene encodes CDR1 DFQATT and CDR2 SNEGSKA (reference sequence). The CDR3 extends over 18 amino acids. The CDR3 loop reads CSAVRPGLAGASSYGQYF. CDR3 sequence (DNA): TGCAGTGCCGTCAGACCCGGACTAGCGGGAGCGAGCTCCTACGGGCAGTACTTC.

The chain employs TRBV20-1 and TRBJ2-3, with TRBD2 matching 11 bases. The CDR3 has 14 residues. CDR1 is DFQATT and CDR2 is SNEGSKA in the germline V gene (reference sequence). The J segment lost 5 bases and the V segment lost 5 bases, leaving 6 bases of the junction unmatched. The CDR3, as DNA: TGCAGTGCTGGCGCTAGCGGGGGGCGAGATACGCAGTATTTT. Translated: CSAGASGGRDTQYF.

This clonotype came up a few times. The rearrangement links TRBV5-1 to TRBJ1-5, with D possibly matching TRBD1 (5 bases). The CDR3 is made up of 16 amino acids. With 2 bases removed from V and 2 bases from J, the gap between germline ends came to 14 bases. Germline CDR1 SGHRS, CDR2 YFSETQ. CDR3 residues: CASSLGDLPGNQPQHF. CDR3 coding DNA: TGCGCCAGCAGCTTAGGGGATCTCCCTGGCAATCAGCCCCAGCATTTT.

This clonotype was observed a handful of times. The gene calls are TRBV6-5 and TRBJ1-1; perhaps TRBD1 as D (5 bases). The V gene lost 2 bases and the J gene lost 1 base, with 11 bases spanning the gap. Germline CDR1 reads MNHEY; CDR2 reads SVGAGI. The length of the CDR3 is 15 residues. CDR3 bases: TGTGCCAGCAGTTACCCGGGACTCCCGAACACTGAAGCTTTCTTT. This codes for CASSYPGLPNTEAFF.

This CDR3 reads CASSVNGGWEKLFF. CDR3 DNA: TGCGCCAGCAGTGTCAATGGGGGCTGGGAAAAACTGTTTTTT. The rearrangement uses TRBV10-2 and TRBJ1-4, with a possible D match to TRBD1 (6 bases). There are 14 residues in the CDR3. The germline gives CDR1 WSHSY, CDR2 SAAADI. V lost 4 bases, J lost 8 bases, and 14 bases lay in between.

This chain links TRBV20-1 with TRBJ2-3, with D perhaps given as TRBD1 or TRBD2 (7 bases each). Trimming stripped 5 bases from V and 2 bases from J, with 14 bases between. The CDR3 contains 14 residues. Per the germline V gene, CDR1 is DFQATT and CDR2 is SNEGSKA (reference sequence). The CDR3 reads CSAPGRGPTDTQYF. DNA of the CDR3: TGCAGTGCTCCTGGGAGGGGGCCCACAGATACGCAGTATTTT.

This clonotype was seen a handful of times. This chain links TRBV7-2 with TRBJ2-6, with 8 bases aligning to TRBD2. The CDR3 covers 16 residues. The trim removed 5 bases at V and 2 bases at J, leaving 5 bases unmatched. Per the germline V gene, CDR1 is SGHTA and CDR2 is FQGNSA. CDR3 in amino acids: CASSPVLAAGANVLTF. The DNA of the CDR3 is TGTGCCAGCAGCCCCGTACTAGCGGCTGGGGCCAACGTCCTGACTTTC.

For this clonotype: The junction shows a germline mismatch at one end, possibly a read error. V is TRBV29-1 and J is TRBJ2-5; no firm D call. In germline, CDR1 is SQVTM, CDR2 ANQGSEA. The CDR3 length is 12 residues. The CDR3 loop reads CSVDRQQGTQYF. The CDR3 bases are TGCAGCGTTGACCGCCAGCAAGGGACCCAGTACTTC.

A single count supports this clonotype. This chain connects TRBV5-1 to TRBJ2-1; 7 positions match TRBD1. The CDR3 contains 13 residues. Germline V gene sequence: CDR1 SGHRS, CDR2 YFSETQ. V lost 1 base to trimming and J lost 7 bases; unmatched junction nucleotides: 2. CDR3 DNA sequence: TGCGCCAGCAGCTTGCACAGGGGAAATGAGCAGTTCTTC. The encoded protein is CASSLHRGNEQFF.

This clonotype turned up a few times. The V call is TRBV4-1, the J call TRBJ2-5; a weak D match, TRBD1 (5 bases). The J call may be wrong; the DNA end is better matched by TRBJ2-7. Germline V gives CDR1 MGHRA, CDR2 YSYEKL. The CDR3 is 15 amino acids. The CDR3 region has the DNA TGCGCCAGCAGCCAAGATTCCAGGGTGGACGACGAGCAGTACTTC. This sequence encodes CASSQDSRVDDEQYF.

This chain connects TRBV5-1 to TRBJ2-3, with 8 bases identical to TRBD1. Germline values: CDR1 SGHRS, CDR2 YFSETQ. V dropped 4 bases and J dropped 5; count of bases not matched to a gene: 6. The CDR3 contains 14 residues. Here the CDR3 reads CASSEPDRGDTQYF. The CDR3 nucleotides read TGCGCCAGCAGCGAACCTGACAGGGGAGATACGCAGTATTTT.

The chain couples TRBV29-1 to TRBJ2-1; 9 nucleotides align to TRBD2. Germline lookup yields CDR1 SQVTM and CDR2 ANQGSEA. The CDR3 loop spans 16 amino acids. Trimming took 3 bases from V and 3 from J; bases not matched to a gene: 9. The CDR3 is CSVDGQSSGSYNEQFF. The CDR3 bases are TGCAGCGTTGACGGCCAAAGTAGCGGGAGCTACAATGAGCAGTTCTTC.

Worth noting for this clonotype: The junction shows a germline mismatch at one end, possibly a read error. This chain connects TRBV12-3 or TRBV12-4 to TRBJ2-3, with 10 bases that match TRBD2. This CDR3 has 15 amino acids. CDR3 region: CASSRGLAGADAQYF. CDR3 nucleotide sequence: TGTGCCAGCAGTCGGGGCCTAGCGGGAGCAGATGCGCAGTATTTT.

The rearrangement uses TRBV10-3 and TRBJ2-5; D is possibly TRBD1 or TRBD2 (5 bases each). V lost 7 bases and J 5 bases, leaving 14 bases between the germline ends. Germline values: CDR1 ENHRY, CDR2 SYGVKD. The CDR3 is 13 residues long. In nucleotides, the CDR3 is TGTGCCATCACCCAGGGTTCGGGGGAGACCCAGTACTTC. Its translation: CAITQGSGETQYF.

This clonotype was seen a few times. V usage is TRBV29-1 and J usage is TRBJ2-1; no reliable D call. V lost 2 bases to trimming and J lost 7 bases, with 9 bases between them. Germline V gene sequence: CDR1 SQVTM, CDR2 ANQGSEA. The CDR3 length is 12 residues. This CDR3 is CSVEWQQNEQFF. CDR3 nucleotide sequence: TGCAGCGTTGAATGGCAGCAGAATGAGCAGTTCTTC.

This clonotype was detected only a few times. The J gene is TRBJ2-1, the V gene TRBV6-2 or TRBV6-3; D might be TRBD1 (5 bases). V lost 5 bases to trimming and J lost 8 bases, with 22 bases between them. From germline, CDR1 is MNHEY and CDR2 SVGEGT. The CDR3 has 16 residues. CDR3 sequence reads: CASSHAPTGFSDEQFF. Here the CDR3 DNA reads TGTGCCAGCAGTCACGCCCCAACAGGTTTCAGCGATGAGCAGTTCTTC.

The V gene is TRBV7-3, the J gene TRBJ2-7, with D possibly called TRBD1 or TRBD2 (6 bases each). The CDR3 is 13 amino acids. Trimming removed 5 bases from V and 10 bases from J, with 18 bases in between. In germline, CDR1 is SGHTA, CDR2 FQGTGA. The CDR3 nucleotides are TGTGCCAGCAGCGCAGGGGTCGGGGGAACCCAGTACTTC. Protein: CASSAGVGGTQYF.

The rearrangement joins TRBV6-5 to TRBJ2-4, with D possibly TRBD1 on 5 matching bases. The CDR3 runs to 12 residues. V lost 8 bases and J lost 6, with 11 bases in between. Germline V lookup: CDR1 MNHEY, CDR2 SVGAGI. CDR3 region: CASSPGPNIQYF. The CDR3 DNA sequence: TGTGCCAGCTCCCCAGGGCCAAACATTCAGTACTTC.

This clonotype was detected only a few times. This CDR3 is CASSYLYSYEQYF. In DNA form, the CDR3 reads TGTGCCAGCAGTTACTTGTACAGCTACGAGCAGTACTTC. V is TRBV6-2 or TRBV6-3 and J is TRBJ2-7; D gene uncertain. The CDR3 is 13 residues long. The germline CDR1 and CDR2 sequences are MNHEY and SVGEGT. V was shortened by 1 base and J by 3 bases, with 7 bases between the two germline ends.

In this sample, this clonotype turned up a few times. V usage is TRBV7-9 and J usage is TRBJ1-2; 7 positions agree with TRBD1. The germline V gene has CDR1 SEHNR and CDR2 FQNEAQ (reference sequence). The J segment lost 4 bases and the V segment lost 2 bases, leaving 4 bases of the junction unmatched. The CDR3 has 14 residues. CDR3 sequence: CASSLQGESYGYTF. Here the CDR3 DNA reads TGTGCCAGCAGCTTACAGGGGGAATCCTATGGCTACACCTTC.

The V and J genes are TRBV5-1 and TRBJ2-7; weak D call: TRBD2 (5 bases). Germline loops: CDR1 SGHRS, CDR2 YFSETQ. CDR3 length: 15 residues. V was shortened by 4 bases and J by 2 bases, with 16 bases between the two germline ends. CDR3 in DNA: TGCGCCAGCAGCATTGCTAGCAGCCCCACCTACGAGCAGTACTTC. The encoded protein is CASSIASSPTYEQYF. Looking up the rest from reference TRBV5-1 and TRBJ2-7 gives the full variable domain: KAGVTQTPRYLIKTRGQQVTLSCSPISGHRSVSWYQQTPGQGLQFLFEYFSETQRNKGNFPGRFSGRQFSNSRSEMNVSTLELGDSALYLCASSIASSPTYEQYFGPGTRLTVT.

The rearrangement joins TRBV9 to TRBJ2-1, with 14 bases aligning to TRBD2. Losses at the gene ends were 0 bases for V and 4 bases for J; bases not matched to a gene: 12. CDR3 length: 20 residues. Germline CDR1 and CDR2: SGDLS and YYNGEE. CDR3 residues: CASSVEVGGLAGEVYNEQFF. As DNA, the CDR3 is TGTGCCAGCAGCGTAGAAGTGGGGGGACTAGCGGGAGAAGTTTACAATGAGCAGTTCTTC.

V and J are TRBV24-1 and TRBJ2-1; D remains ambiguous. The V end lost 8 bases, the J end lost 5 bases, and 9 bases lay between the germline ends. The CDR3 extends over 12 amino acids. Looked up from germline, CDR1 is KGHDR and CDR2 is SFDVKD. This chain's CDR3 is CATKGSDNEQFF. The CDR3, as DNA: TGTGCCACCAAGGGATCGGACAATGAGCAGTTCTTC.

The rearrangement uses TRBV12-3 or TRBV12-4 and TRBJ2-1; no clear D. CDR3 size: 13 residues. The V gene lost 3 bases and the J gene lost 9 bases, with 12 bases spanning the gap. CDR3 DNA: TGTGCCAGCAGTTTCCTGCCTACGATTGAGCAGTTCTTC. This gives the protein CASSFLPTIEQFF.

This clonotype appeared a few times. The chain links TRBV5-1 to TRBJ2-7, with 11 bases aligning to TRBD2. The CDR3 loop spans 17 amino acids. Germline V lookup: CDR1 SGHRS, CDR2 YFSETQ. V shed 4 bases, J shed 5 bases, and the junction held 14 bases outside the gene matches. The CDR3 DNA follows: TGCGCCAGCAGCCCAGACGGGACTAGCGGAACGTGGGACGAGCAGTACTTC. Its translation is CASSPDGTSGTWDEQYF.

In DNA, the CDR3 is TGTGCCAGCAGCCAATTCCCCGAATCCTACGAGCAGTACTTC. Translated, it gives CASSQFPESYEQYF. The chain combines TRBV3-1 with TRBJ2-7, with D unclear. Trimming shortened V by 2 bases and J by 1 base, and 9 bases separated the two germline ends. CDR3 length equals 14 residues. The germline CDR1 and CDR2 sequences are LGHDT and YNNKEL (reference sequence).

The chain has TRBV12-3 or TRBV12-4 and TRBJ2-7; D remains unclear. V lost 2 bases, J lost 2 bases, and 10 bases lay in between. The CDR3 runs 14 residues. CDR3 region: CASSLSSNPYEQYF. Written as DNA, the CDR3 is TGTGCCAGCAGTTTATCGTCTAATCCCTACGAGCAGTACTTC.

The J gene is TRBJ2-1, the V gene TRBV7-2; possible D gene TRBD2, 6 bases. The length of the CDR3 is 13 residues. Between the trimmed V and J ends, which lost 7 bases and 3 bases, there was a span of 10 bases. In germline, CDR1 is SGHTA, CDR2 FQGNSA. The chain's CDR3 is CASTEGLYNEQFF. The CDR3, as DNA: TGTGCCAGCACGGAGGGGCTCTACAATGAGCAGTTCTTC.

V and J are TRBV3-1 and TRBJ2-5; 7 nucleotides align to TRBD2. CDR1 is LGHDT, CDR2 YNNKEL, per germline (reference sequence). The CDR3 extends over 12 amino acids. V lost 8 bases, J lost 11 bases, and 11 bases stayed unmatched. CDR3 bases: TGTGCCAGCTATGGGGGGGGTGAGGAGCAGTACTTC. Its protein is CASYGGGEEQYF.